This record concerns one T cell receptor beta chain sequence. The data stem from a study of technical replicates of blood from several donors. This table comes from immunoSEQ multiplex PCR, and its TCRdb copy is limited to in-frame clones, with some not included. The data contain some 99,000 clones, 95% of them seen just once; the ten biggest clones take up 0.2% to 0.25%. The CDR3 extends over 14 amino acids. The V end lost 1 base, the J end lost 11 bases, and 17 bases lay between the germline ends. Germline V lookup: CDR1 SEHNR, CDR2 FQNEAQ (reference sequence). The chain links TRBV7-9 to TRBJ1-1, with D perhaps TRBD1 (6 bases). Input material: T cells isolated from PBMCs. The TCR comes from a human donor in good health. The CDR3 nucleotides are TGTGCCAGCAGCTTAGTCGACAGGCCCTACGAGGCTTTCTTT. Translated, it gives CASSLVDRPYEAFF.